This is a list of T cell receptor beta chains from one sample in a study of T cell responses to AZD1222 COVID-19 vaccine. Method: immunoSEQ multiplex PCR; TCRdb's copy keeps in-frame clones and lacks some. The table shows about 210,000 clones, with roughly 94% occurring only once. The sequenced sample was peripheral blood, obtained 28 days after the second dose of the MenACWY control vaccine. The receptors were sampled from an adult who received the MenACWY meningococcal vaccine as a control. Each CDR3 is given with its conserved first and last residue. A D gene is named only where the DNA matches it firmly. Only part of the rows carry a size: once, few, many, or a class if the clone is expanded.

v_call	d_call	clone_size	j_call	cdr3_aa	cdr3_nt
TRBV28	NA	NA	TRBJ1-1	CASSLTLGTEAFF	TGTGCCAGCAGTTTGACCCTCGGCACTGAAGCTTTCTTT
TRBV4-3	NA	NA	TRBJ2-7	CASSQDQATNEQYF	TGCGCCAGCAGCCAAGATCAGGCCACAAACGAGCAGTACTTC
TRBV7-2	TRBD2	NA	TRBJ2-5	CASTFQTSGVETQYF	TGTGCCAGCACTTTCCAGACTAGCGGGGTTGAGACCCAGTACTTC
TRBV7-2	NA	NA	TRBJ2-1	CASSLAQQDNEQFF	TGTGCCAGCAGCTTAGCGCAACAGGACAATGAGCAGTTCTTC
TRBV5-6	NA	NA	TRBJ1-2	CASSLAARRIANYGYTF	TGTGCCAGCAGCTTGGCGGCTCGGCGGATAGCTAACTATGGCTACACCTTC
TRBV5-8	NA	NA	TRBJ2-2	CASSPTGFGELFF	TGTGCCAGCAGCCCCACAGGGTTCGGGGAGCTGTTTTTT
TRBV5-5	TRBD1	NA	TRBJ2-7	CASSADSGTGSYEQYF	TGTGCCAGCAGCGCGGACTCCGGGACAGGGTCCTACGAGCAGTACTTC
TRBV7-3	TRBD2	few	TRBJ2-5	CASSPGLAGAGTQYF	TGTGCCAGCAGCCCGGGACTAGCGGGGGCGGGGACCCAGTACTTC
TRBV3-1/TRBV3-2	TRBD2	NA	TRBJ2-1	CASSQFSGSSYNEQFF	TGTGCCAGCAGCCAATTTAGCGGGAGCTCCTACAATGAGCAGTTCTTC
TRBV28	TRBD2	NA	TRBJ2-7	CASGLASHEQYF	TGTGCCAGTGGACTAGCTTCCCACGAGCAGTACTTC
TRBV5-1	NA	NA	TRBJ2-3	CASSPDRDLTLGTQYF	TGCGCCAGCAGCCCAGACCGGGACCTCACGTTGGGTACGCAGTATTTT
TRBV3-1/TRBV3-2	NA	NA	TRBJ1-1	CASSQGFGNTEAFF	TGTGCCAGCAGCCAGGGGTTCGGGAACACTGAAGCTTTCTTT
TRBV29-1	TRBD1	NA	TRBJ2-1	CSGRSGTGTNEQFF	TGCAGCGGTCGATCCGGGACAGGGACGAATGAGCAGTTCTTC
TRBV5-1	NA	NA	TRBJ1-2	CASSLATVDYGYTF	TGCGCCAGCAGCTTGGCCACAGTTGACTATGGCTACACCTTC
TRBV7-2	TRBD1	NA	TRBJ2-7	CASSLTTGGYEQYF	TGTGCCAGCAGCTTAACAACAGGGGGCTACGAGCAGTACTTC
TRBV7-7	TRBD2	NA	TRBJ2-3	CASSSGLAGGADTQYF	TGTGCTAGCAGCTCGGGACTAGCGGGAGGGGCAGATACGCAGTATTTT
TRBV5-4	NA	NA	TRBJ1-2	CASSRPQGNSRYGYTF	TGTGCCAGCAGCCGTCCCCAGGGAAATAGTCGCTATGGCTACACCTTC
TRBV7-9	NA	NA	TRBJ1-1	CASSLAGRDTEAFF	TGTGCCAGCAGCTTGGCGGGCCGGGACACTGAAGCTTTCTTT
TRBV4-2	NA	NA	TRBJ1-5	CASSPEINSNQPQHF	TGTGCCAGCAGCCCCGAGATAAATAGCAATCAGCCCCAGCATTTT
TRBV28	TRBD1	NA	TRBJ1-5	CASSATGGNQPQHF	TGTGCCAGCAGTGCGACAGGGGGGAATCAGCCCCAGCATTTT
TRBV19	NA	NA	TRBJ2-2	CASSIRGLGELFF	TGTGCCAGTAGTATTCGGGGATTAGGGGAGCTGTTTTTT
TRBV11-2	TRBD1	NA	TRBJ2-7	CASRTWGQGSYEQYF	TGTGCCAGCAGAACCTGGGGACAGGGTTCCTACGAGCAGTACTTC
TRBV25-1	TRBD1	NA	TRBJ2-7	CASSGSSTGSSYEQYF	TGTGCCAGCAGTGGAAGTTCGACAGGGAGCTCCTACGAGCAGTACTTC
TRBV5-1	TRBD1	NA	TRBJ1-3	CASSSLGTGGNTIYF	TGCGCCAGCAGCTCCCTTGGGACAGGCGGAAACACCATATATTTT
TRBV19	NA	NA	TRBJ2-3	CASSIGVGRDTQYF	TGTGCCAGTAGTATCGGGGTCGGCAGGGATACGCAGTATTTT
TRBV2	NA	NA	TRBJ2-4	CASSESGARNIQYF	TGTGCCAGCAGTGAGTCAGGGGCGAGGAACATTCAGTACTTC
TRBV27	NA	NA	TRBJ1-1	CASSPASGTEAFF	TGTGCCAGCAGTCCAGCTTCGGGCACTGAAGCTTTCTTT
TRBV19	TRBD2	few	TRBJ2-1	CASSIRASGGHEQFF	TGTGCCAGTAGTATTAGGGCTAGCGGTGGCCATGAGCAGTTCTTC
TRBV28	TRBD1	NA	TRBJ2-7	CASSLQGVLIEQYF	TGTGCCAGCAGTTTACAGGGGGTGTTGATCGAGCAGTACTTC
TRBV6-5	TRBD1	once	TRBJ2-1	CASSYSGQGNEQFF	TGTGCCAGCAGTTACTCGGGACAGGGCAATGAGCAGTTCTTC
TRBV4-3	NA	NA	TRBJ2-1	CASSQDIFYNEQFF	TGCGCCAGCAGCCAAGATATCTTCTACAATGAGCAGTTCTTC
TRBV11-2	NA	NA	TRBJ2-3	CASSLVSRENTQYF	TGTGCCAGCAGCTTAGTCTCCAGGGAAAATACGCAGTATTTT
TRBV29-1	TRBD2	NA	TRBJ2-7	CSVESGSGYEQYF	TGCAGCGTTGAAAGCGGGAGTGGATACGAGCAGTACTTC
TRBV27	NA	NA	TRBJ2-6	CASTVSSGANVLTF	TGTGCCAGCACCGTCTCCTCTGGGGCCAACGTCCTGACTTTC
TRBV19	TRBD1	NA	TRBJ2-2	CASRRQGPGELFF	TGTGCCAGTAGACGACAGGGGCCCGGGGAGCTGTTTTTT
TRBV19	NA	NA	TRBJ1-3	CASKYGTSGNTIYF	TGTGCCAGTAAATACGGGACCTCTGGAAACACCATATATTTT
TRBV2	NA	NA	TRBJ1-4	CASSEAFSEKLFF	TGTGCCAGCAGTGAAGCTTTTAGTGAAAAACTGTTTTTT
TRBV5-1	NA	NA	TRBJ2-1	CASSLDGKASYNEQFF	TGCGCCAGCAGCTTGGACGGGAAGGCTTCCTACAATGAGCAGTTCTTC
TRBV7-2	NA	NA	TRBJ1-1	CASSLVQVEAFF	TGTGCCAGCAGCTTAGTACAGGTTGAGGCTTTCTTT
TRBV28	NA	NA	TRBJ2-6	CASSRPSGANVLTF	TGTGCCAGCAGCAGGCCCTCTGGGGCCAACGTCCTGACTTTC
TRBV5-1	NA	NA	TRBJ2-5	CASTPFGQGQETQYF	TGCGCCAGCACCCCCTTCGGGCAGGGCCAAGAGACCCAGTACTTC
TRBV3-1/TRBV3-2	TRBD1	NA	TRBJ2-5	CASSREPGQGGETQYF	TGTGCCAGCAGCCGAGAACCGGGACAGGGAGGCGAGACCCAGTACTTC
TRBV18	NA	NA	TRBJ2-7	CASSPKGYEQYF	TGTGCCAGCTCACCAAAGGGCTACGAGCAGTACTTC